One sample yielded the 17 T cell receptor beta chains listed below, sequenced in a study of blood T cell repertoires in COVID-19. Measured with immunoSEQ multiplex PCR; TCRdb has only the in-frame clones, and not every one. Here the sample spans approximately 270,000 clones, approximately 90% being singletons. The sample was PBMCs or T cells enriched from blood (not recorded which). All receptors derive from a man in his forties or fifties who had been exposed to COVID-19.

V is TRBV5-1 and J is TRBJ2-3; weak D call: TRBD1 (6 bases). CDR3 length: 14 residues. Germline CDR1 reads SGHRS; CDR2 reads YFSETQ. V was cut by 4 bases and J by 4 bases, with 13 bases left in between. In nucleotides, the CDR3 is TGCGCCAGCAGCGGTGGACAGCCTGCAGATACGCAGTATTTT. The encoded protein is CASSGGQPADTQYF.

In this sample, this clone turned up a few times. This chain uses TRBV14 with TRBJ2-1, with D uncertain. Deletions cut 5 bases from V and 9 bases from J, with 8 bases between. The length of the CDR3 is 11 residues. CDR1 and CDR2 from the germline V gene are SGHDN and FVKESK. The CDR3: CASSSYSEQFF. In DNA form, the CDR3 reads TGTGCCAGCAGCTCCTACTCTGAGCAGTTCTTC.

The chain joins TRBV3-1 (or the pseudogene TRBV3-2) to TRBJ1-2; 7 bases are a match to TRBD1. Losses at the gene ends were 4 bases for V and 4 bases for J; bases not matched to a gene: 3. Germline V lookup: CDR1 LGHDT, CDR2 YNNKEL (reference sequence). The CDR3 is made up of 13 amino acids. The CDR3: CASSPRDSYGYTF. The CDR3 bases are TGTGCCAGCAGCCCGCGGGACAGCTATGGCTACACCTTC.

Points on this clone: Other DNA sequences in this sample translate to the same CDR3. The rearrangement links TRBV5-1 to TRBJ1-2, with 8 bases lining up with TRBD1. Germline loops: CDR1 SGHRS, CDR2 YFSETQ. The CDR3 is 14 amino acids. The V gene end was trimmed by 2 bases and the J gene end by 3 bases; junction bases not matched to a gene: 3. The CDR3 region is CASSLGTGDYGYTF. The CDR3 nucleotides read TGCGCCAGCAGCTTAGGGACAGGCGACTATGGCTACACCTTC.

In this sample, this clone turned up once. V and J are TRBV11-2 and TRBJ1-1; tentatively, D is TRBD1 (5 bases). The CDR3 sequence is 18 residues long. The V end was cut by 3 bases, the J end by 3 bases, with 23 bases between. Germline assignment: CDR1 SGHAT and CDR2 FQNNGV. For the CDR3, the DNA is TGTGCCAGCAGCTTGGGTTTTGTCGTGCGGGGACTCGACACTGAAGCTTTCTTT. This codes for CASSLGFVVRGLDTEAFF. The full variable domain, in which reference TRBV11-2 and TRBJ1-1 provide the parts outside the CDR3, is EAGVAQSPRYKIIEKRQSVAFWCNPISGHATLYWYQQILGQGPKLLIQFQNNGVVDDSQLPKDRFSAERLKGVDSTLKIQPAKLEDSAVYLCASSLGFVVRGLDTEAFFGQGTRLTVV.

The rearrangement joins TRBV4-1 to TRBJ1-1; TRBD1 agrees at 11 bases. Germline CDR1 reads MGHRA; CDR2 reads YSYEKL. The CDR3 is made up of 16 amino acids. V dropped 4 bases and J dropped 5; count of bases not matched to a gene: 9. The CDR3 DNA reads TGCGCCAGCAGCCCTAGTCGGACAGGGGGCGCGACTGAAGCTTTCTTT. This gives the protein CASSPSRTGGATEAFF.

The chain combines TRBV27 with TRBJ2-7; D remains ambiguous. This CDR3 spans 16 amino acids. Germline V gene lookup returns CDR1 MNHEY and CDR2 SMNVEV (reference sequence). The ends were cut back, 2 bases at V and 3 bases at J, with 17 bases in the middle. The CDR3 protein is CASSLAVGQVGYEQYF. The CDR3 DNA is TGTGCCAGCAGTTTAGCCGTCGGTCAGGTTGGCTACGAGCAGTACTTC.

This chain uses TRBV6-2 or TRBV6-3 with TRBJ2-7; D uncertain. V was pared by 5 bases and J by 1 base, with 18 bases between. Germline CDR1 and CDR2: MNHEY and SVGEGT. The CDR3 totals 16 residues. CDR3 amino acids: CASSGIISVFSYEQYF. CDR3 in DNA: TGTGCCAGCAGTGGAATAATAAGCGTGTTTTCCTACGAGCAGTACTTC.

The gene calls are TRBV28 and TRBJ1-2, with 10 bases that match TRBD1. This CDR3 is built from 14 residues. With V trimmed by 6 bases and J by 4 bases, 5 bases remained unmatched. Germline loops: CDR1 MDHEN, CDR2 SYDVKM. The CDR3 loop reads CASSRDRGSYGYTF. In DNA, the CDR3 is TGTGCCAGCAGCCGGGACAGGGGCTCCTATGGCTACACCTTC.

This clone was detected once. The V gene is TRBV18, the J gene TRBJ1-4; D might be TRBD1 (6 bases). The CDR3 has 15 amino acids. Trimming removed 2 bases at V and 3 bases at J, with 10 bases between. CDR1 KGHSH and CDR2 LQKENI come from the germline V gene. The CDR3 spells CASSPMGAANEKLFF. The CDR3 DNA follows: TGTGCCAGCTCACCAATGGGGGCAGCTAATGAAAAACTGTTTTTT.

This sequence joins TRBV4-1 and TRBJ2-2; TRBD2 is a possible D gene (6 bases). Trimming took 2 bases from V and 6 from J, leaving 22 bases between them. This CDR3 is 18 amino acids long. Per the germline V gene, CDR1 is MGHRA and CDR2 is YSYEKL. The CDR3 region is CASSQTIGGMRFPGELFF. As DNA, the CDR3 is TGCGCCAGCAGCCAAACAATCGGGGGTATGAGGTTCCCCGGGGAGCTGTTTTTT.

V usage is TRBV19 and J usage is TRBJ2-1; 10 bases line up with TRBD1. There are 17 residues in the CDR3. In germline, CDR1 is LNHDA, CDR2 SQIVND (reference sequence). V lost 7 bases, J lost 4 bases, and 13 bases stayed unmatched. CDR3 loop: CASTSHRGGQGYNEQFF. CDR3 DNA: TGTGCCAGTACCTCTCATCGAGGGGGACAGGGGTACAATGAGCAGTTCTTC.

The rearrangement uses TRBV15 and TRBJ2-3; D is unclear. The CDR3 runs 15 residues. Trimming took 1 base from V and 3 from J, leaving 11 bases between them. The germline gives CDR1 LNHNV, CDR2 YYDKDF (reference sequence). In nucleotides, the CDR3 is TGTGCCACCAGCAGAGTCCCGGTGACTACAGATACGCAGTATTTT. Translating gives CATSRVPVTTDTQYF. The full variable domain, its missing parts supplied by reference TRBV15 and TRBJ2-3, is DAMVIQNPRYQVTQFGKPVTLSCSQTLNHNVMYWYQQKSSQAPKLLFHYYDKDFNNEADTPDNFQSRRPNTSFCFLDIRSPGLGDTAMYLCATSRVPVTTDTQYFGPGTRLTVL.

The J gene is TRBJ2-1, the V gene TRBV5-6; 12 bases fit TRBD1. Losses at the gene ends were 4 bases for V and 9 bases for J; bases not matched to a gene: 11. The germline CDR1 and CDR2 sequences are SGHDT and YYEEEE. The CDR3 sequence is 16 residues long. CDR3 bases: TGTGCCAGCAGCCGGGACAGGGGGCTTCTTACCGGTGAGCAGTTCTTC. This codes for CASSRDRGLLTGEQFF.

The chain combines TRBV7-8 with TRBJ1-1; TRBD1 might be the D (5 bases). Trimming removed 5 bases from V and 5 bases from J, with 15 bases in between. The CDR3 is 14 amino acids. Germline V gene sequence: CDR1 SGHVS, CDR2 FQNEAQ. For the CDR3, the DNA is TGTGCCAGCAGCGGAGGGGAACGGGGGACTGAAGCTTTCTTT. It is translated as CASSGGERGTEAFF.

The gene calls are TRBV14 and TRBJ2-1; no reliable D call. V lost 6 bases and J lost 4, with 7 bases in between. Germline CDR1 is SGHDN and CDR2 is FVKESK. This CDR3 comprises 12 residues. The CDR3 nucleotides are TGTGCCAGCAGTCAGGATTACAATGAGCAGTTCTTC. It is translated as CASSQDYNEQFF.

V usage is TRBV6-1 and J usage is TRBJ1-2; weak D call: TRBD1 (6 bases). With 3 bases removed from V and 4 bases from J, the gap between germline ends came to 9 bases. The germline gives CDR1 MNHNS, CDR2 SASEGT. CDR3 size: 13 residues. CDR3 amino acids: CASSDGGFYGYTF. For the CDR3, the DNA is TGTGCCAGCAGTGATGGGGGCTTCTATGGCTACACCTTC.